This T cell receptor (beta chain) was observed in a study of cytomegalovirus exposure and HLA in healthy donors. This clone has more than one count but fewer than ten. Its antigen is undetermined. PCR primers comprised 60 Vbeta and 13 Jbeta primers. The assay was immunoSEQ multiplex PCR, and TCRdb's table has in-frame clones only and misses some. Of around 200,000 clones listed, 81% were seen once; the top ten hold 3.8%. With 1 base clipped from V and 3 bases from J, the junction kept 4 bases outside the gene matches. This CDR3 has 18 amino acids. Germline CDR1 is PRHDT and CDR2 is FYEKMQ (reference sequence). General study results and limits: Indistinguishability led to the exclusion of some V segments, TRBV6-2 and TRBV6-3 included. What a later analysis reportedly showed was that an Asian-associated ancestry cluster had fewer N-insertions than the roughly 670-donor mean.

The receptor comes from a man between 50 and 59 years old in good health and CMV-seronegative. J is TRBJ2-3 and V is TRBV13, with 16 positions matching TRBD2. Sample: PBMCs. CDR3 amino acids: CASSLEGTSGGDTDTQYF. DNA of the CDR3: TGTGCCAGCAGCTTAGAGGGGACTAGCGGGGGGGATACAGATACGCAGTATTTT.